This T cell receptor (beta chain) was sequenced for a study of shared clonotypes between healthy human individuals. Broader study findings: Shared clonotypes across all four donors exceeded non-shared ones in generation probability.

A remark on this clone: Its cognate antigen is unknown.

Positive CCR7 selection of CD45RO-negative cells yielded the naive CD8 cells, and terminally differentiated effector memory CD45RA+ cells were excluded. Repertoires were generated with immunoSEQ multiplex PCR, while TCRdb's copy carries only in-frame clones and drops some. The sample holds about 2.2 million clones, just under 95% seen once. The CDR3 loop spans 13 amino acids. CDR1 and CDR2 from the germline V gene are MNHEY and SMNVEV (reference sequence). V lost 1 base, J lost 9 bases, and 10 bases lay in between. The sample consisted of naive CD8+ T cells from PBMCs. The origin of this receptor is a man aged 18 to 35 in good health. Some clones in this sample may be carry-over from other donors' samples. The gene calls are TRBV27 and TRBJ1-5; no firm D call. CDR3 nucleotides: TGTGCCAGCAGTTTATATCCGGCAGGGCCCCAGCATTTT. This codes for CASSLYPAGPQHF.